Below are 21 T cell receptor beta chains sequenced from a single sample in a study of blood T cells in healthy people across ages. A J-beta primer mix and a sample-barcoded 5' primer were used in a second PCR of about 6 to 12 cycles. One entry per CDR3 protein results from TCRdb running MiXCR on the 5' RACE reads. The sample includes roughly 1.5 million distinct CDR3 sequences, roughly 43% of them seen just once. The source material was blood. The receptor set was obtained from a young woman in good health.

The chain combines TRBV6-5 with TRBJ2-1; D is uncertain. Germline CDR1 is MNHEY and CDR2 is SVGAGI. V lost 2 bases and J 3 bases, leaving 8 bases between the germline ends. CDR3 size: 14 residues. The CDR3 loop is CASSYRFNYNEQFF. CDR3 nucleotides: TGTGCCAGCAGTTACAGGTTTAACTACAATGAGCAGTTCTTC.

The chain uses TRBV2 and TRBJ1-1, with TRBD1 identical over 8 bases. This CDR3 region has 17 residues. The V and J ends lost 5 bases and 5 bases, in that order; junction bases with no gene match: 16. CDR1 is SNHLY, CDR2 FYNNEI, per germline. The CDR3 DNA reads TGTGCCAGCAGTAGGTTGTCTTCAGGGGGCCTTTATACTGAAGCTTTCTTT. It translates to CASSRLSSGGLYTEAFF.

The V call is TRBV28, the J call TRBJ1-6, with 10 bases fitting TRBD1. The germline V gene encodes CDR1 MDHEN and CDR2 SYDVKM. J gave up 9 bases and V 7 bases, and 9 bases lay outside the gene matches. The CDR3 has 15 residues. CDR3 sequence (DNA): TGTGCCAGCAATAAAGGGGACAGGGGCTTTTCACCCCTCCACTTT. It translates to CASNKGDRGFSPLHF.

V and J are TRBV12-3 or TRBV12-4 and TRBJ2-3, with TRBD2 as a possible D gene (5 bases). The CDR3 is 16 amino acids. V was pared by 3 bases and J by 8 bases, with 21 bases between. The DNA for the CDR3 is TGTGCCAGCAGTTTGTCTAGGGAGTGGGGTATAGGTACGCAGTATTTT. As protein: CASSLSREWGIGTQYF.

V usage is TRBV7-2 and J usage is TRBJ1-3; the D is unclear. Germline V lookup: CDR1 SGHTA, CDR2 FQGNSA. The length of the CDR3 is 15 residues. Between the trimmed V and J ends, which lost 1 base and 6 bases, there was a span of 13 bases. CDR3 amino acids: CASSLGGYLENTIYF. In DNA, the CDR3 is TGTGCCAGCAGCTTAGGTGGCTACCTCGAAAACACCATATATTTT.

This chain links TRBV5-1 with TRBJ2-1; TRBD2 is a possible D gene (6 bases). The closer fit of TRBJ2-7 to the DNA end suggests the J call may be wrong. Germline values: CDR1 SGHRS, CDR2 YFSETQ. This CDR3 spans 13 amino acids. CDR3 protein: CASGLGLYNEQYF. The CDR3, as DNA: TGCGCCAGCGGTTTGGGACTCTACAATGAGCAGTACTTC.

This clonotype was observed once. An end of the junction does not agree with germline; a read error may underlie this. CDR3: CANSSDGQGGSEQYF. Here the CDR3 DNA reads TGCGCCAACAGCTCCGACGGACAGGGTGGTTCAGAGCAGTACTTC. The chain employs TRBV5-1 and TRBJ2-7, with 8 bases aligning to TRBD1. The CDR3 is made up of 15 amino acids. The V gene's germline CDR1 is SGHRS and CDR2 YFSETQ.

This clonotype came up a few times. This sequence joins TRBV5-1 and TRBJ2-3; the D gene is possibly TRBD2 (5 bases). Looked up from germline, CDR1 is SGHRS and CDR2 is YFSETQ. Trimming pared 4 bases from V and 1 base from J, leaving 16 bases between. The CDR3 consists of 16 residues. CDR3 region: CASSHGGWPGTDTQYF. The CDR3, as DNA: TGCGCCAGCAGCCACGGCGGGTGGCCAGGCACAGATACGCAGTATTTT.

This clonotype was seen ten or more times. The chain couples TRBV2 to TRBJ2-6, with unresolved D. V lost 11 bases and J lost 1, with 9 bases in between. CDR1 is SNHLY and CDR2 is FYNNEI in the germline V gene. This CDR3 region has 13 residues. CDR3 protein: CAGTESGANVLTF. The CDR3 DNA sequence: TGTGCCGGCACGGAGTCTGGGGCCAACGTCCTGACTTTC.

V and J are TRBV25-1 and TRBJ1-6; D not resolved. Germline V gene lookup returns CDR1 MGHDK and CDR2 SYGVNS. CDR3 size: 13 residues. V lost 5 bases to trimming and J lost 8 bases, with 10 bases between them. The CDR3 sequence: CASSHLYDSPLHF. The CDR3 bases are TGTGCCAGCAGTCATCTATACGATTCACCCCTCCACTTT.

The V and J genes are TRBV30 and TRBJ2-7, with D perhaps matching TRBD1 or TRBD2 (5 bases each). The germline V and J ends were trimmed by 4 bases and 3 bases, with 16 bases remaining between them. This CDR3 has 14 residues. Germline V gene lookup returns CDR1 GTSNPN and CDR2 SVGIG (reference sequence). The CDR3 DNA reads as TGTGCCTGGACCCCGACGGGACCTAGCTACGAGCAGTACTTC. It yields the protein CAWTPTGPSYEQYF.

The V call is TRBV21-1, the J call TRBJ1-2. TRBV21-1 counts as a pseudogene. The CDR3 has 12 amino acids. The CDR3 DNA sequence: TGTGCCAGCAGCAAAGCGGAGTATGGCTACACCTTC. As protein: CASSKAEYGYTF.

This chain connects TRBV6-7 to TRBJ1-1; TRBD1 might be the D (6 bases). TRBV6-7 is an ORF, and what it does is uncertain. The CDR3 loop spans 13 amino acids. The CDR3 is CRRGHLMNTEAFF. Written as DNA, the CDR3 is TGTAGGAGGGGACACCTTATGAACACTGAAGCTTTCTTT.

The DNA for the CDR3 is TGTGCCACCAGCAGAGATCCGGGTGGGGGTGGCAATCAGCCCCAGCATTTT. This translates into CATSRDPGGGGNQPQHF. This chain joins TRBV15 and TRBJ1-5, with a tentative D call TRBD1 (5 bases). Germline V gives CDR1 LNHNV, CDR2 YYDKDF (reference sequence). This CDR3 spans 17 amino acids. V shed 0 bases and J shed 2 bases, with 14 bases lying between them.

In its sample, this clonotype was seen once. Germline and junction disagree at one end, which may indicate a read error. This chain uses TRBV7-9 with TRBJ1-1, with no clear D. Germline CDR1 and CDR2: SEHNR and FQNEAQ (reference sequence). The CDR3 length is 12 residues. CDR3: CACPSGNTEAFF. The CDR3 nucleotides read TGTGCCTGCCCAAGCGGGAACACCGAAGCTTTCTTT.

J is TRBJ2-5 and V is TRBV27, with D unresolved. This CDR3 has 13 residues. The V end lost 10 bases, the J end lost 11 bases, and 23 bases lay between the germline ends. Germline V gives CDR1 MNHEY, CDR2 SMNVEV (reference sequence). The chain's CDR3 is CATGMSSYNEQYF. The CDR3 DNA follows: TGTGCCACCGGAATGAGCTCCTACAATGAGCAGTACTTC.

This clonotype was counted a few times. The chain carries TRBV29-1 and TRBJ1-4, with 7 bases fitting TRBD1. Germline trimming cut 6 bases from V and 5 bases from J; bases unmatched to any gene: 3. This CDR3 has 12 residues. Per germline, CDR1 SQVTM and CDR2 ANQGSEA. The CDR3 DNA reads as TGCAGCGTCAAGGGACAGAATGAAAAACTGTTTTTT. As protein: CSVKGQNEKLFF.

This clonotype was seen a handful of times. The chain has TRBV29-1 and TRBJ1-2; D gene unclear. Between the trimmed V and J ends, which lost 4 bases and 6 bases, there was a span of 15 bases. CDR1 is SQVTM, CDR2 ANQGSEA, per germline. The CDR3 has 13 amino acids. This CDR3 reads CSVGLDTLNGYTF. In DNA form, the CDR3 reads TGCAGCGTTGGTCTAGACACTCTAAATGGCTACACCTTC.

The V and J genes are TRBV6-5 and TRBJ2-5; D uncertain. The closer fit of TRBJ2-7 to the DNA end suggests the J call may be wrong. The germline CDR1 and CDR2 sequences are MNHEY and SVGAGI. The CDR3 is 14 amino acids. The CDR3 sequence: CASSYRIESYEQYF. The CDR3 DNA is TGTGCCAGCAGTTACCGAATTGAGTCATACGAGCAGTACTTC.

Only a few counts were recorded for this clonotype. The chain is built from TRBV20-1 and TRBJ2-5, with 10 nucleotides matching TRBD2. Germline loops: CDR1 DFQATT, CDR2 SNEGSKA (reference sequence). V lost 5 bases and J lost 0; bases outside the gene matches: 3. The CDR3 contains 14 residues. As DNA, the CDR3 is TGCAGTGCTGAGCGGGGGGGCAACCAAGAGACCCAGTACTTC. Translated: CSAERGGNQETQYF.

The chain is built from TRBV6-6 and TRBJ2-3, with 10 bases aligning to TRBD2. V shed 4 bases and J 7 bases; nucleotides not matched to a gene: 11. Germline loops: CDR1 MNHNY, CDR2 SVGAGI (reference sequence). This CDR3 has 16 residues. This CDR3 reads CASSFLAGVGGNTQYF. DNA for the CDR3: TGTGCCAGCAGTTTCCTAGCGGGAGTGGGGGGGAATACGCAGTATTTT.